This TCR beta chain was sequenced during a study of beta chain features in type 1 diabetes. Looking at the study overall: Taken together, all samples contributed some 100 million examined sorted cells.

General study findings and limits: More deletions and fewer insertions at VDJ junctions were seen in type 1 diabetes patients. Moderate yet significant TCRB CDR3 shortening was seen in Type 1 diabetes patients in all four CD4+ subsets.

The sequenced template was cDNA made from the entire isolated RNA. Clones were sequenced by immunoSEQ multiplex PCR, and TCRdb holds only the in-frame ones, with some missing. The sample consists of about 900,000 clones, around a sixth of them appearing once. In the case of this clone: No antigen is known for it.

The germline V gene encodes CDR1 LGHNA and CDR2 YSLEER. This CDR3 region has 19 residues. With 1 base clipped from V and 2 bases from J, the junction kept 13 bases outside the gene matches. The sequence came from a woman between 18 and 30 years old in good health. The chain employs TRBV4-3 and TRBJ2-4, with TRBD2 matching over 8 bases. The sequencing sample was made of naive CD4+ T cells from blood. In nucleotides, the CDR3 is TGCGCCAGCAGCCAAGCTTCAGCGGGAGTAGCTCTAACCAAAAACATTCAGTACTTC. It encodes CASSQASAGVALTKNIQYF.